A selection of T cell receptor beta chains follows, all from one sample in a study of cytomegalovirus exposure and HLA in healthy donors. Assay: immunoSEQ multiplex PCR; the TCRdb copy retains only in-frame clones and omits some. The sample records 100,000 or so clones, around 74% being singletons. The source material was PBMCs. The origin of the receptors is a man aged 40-50 years in good health and CMV-seronegative. Both conserved end residues are part of each CDR3. The D gene is left open where the match is weak. A row's size may be missing; if present it is once, few, many or a size class.

j_gene	v_gene	d_gene	abundance	CDR3nt	CDR3aa
TRBJ2-1	TRBV11-2	NA	NA	TGTGCCAGCAGCCTCAATGAGCAGTTCTTC	CASSLNEQFF
TRBJ2-7	TRBV2	TRBD1	NA	TGTGCCAGCATTAGGATGGGACAGGGCTACGAGCAGTACTTC	CASIRMGQGYEQYF
TRBJ2-3	TRBV4-1	TRBD2	few	TGCGCCAGCAGCCAAGCAGTCCTGGGACTAGCGGGCACAGATACGCAGTATTTT	CASSQAVLGLAGTDTQYF
TRBJ2-1	TRBV5-1	TRBD2	NA	TGCGCCAGCAGCTTAAACGGACTAGCGGGGACTAGTGAGCAGTTCTTC	CASSLNGLAGTSEQFF
TRBJ1-5	TRBV18	TRBD1	NA	TGTGCCAGCTCACTGGGGACAGACAATCAGCCCCAGCATTTT	CASSLGTDNQPQHF
TRBJ1-3	TRBV7-2	NA	NA	TGTGCCAGCAGCGCTCCGGGACATATAAACACCATATATTTT	CASSAPGHINTIYF
TRBJ2-3	TRBV10-3	TRBD2	few	TGTGCCATCAGCAAAACTAGCGGGAGAGGGGATACGCAGTATTTT	CAISKTSGRGDTQYF
TRBJ2-1	TRBV5-4	NA	once	TGTGCCAGCAGCTTGGAAGAGAACTCCTACAATGAGCAGTTCTTC	CASSLEENSYNEQFF
TRBJ1-3	TRBV15	NA	NA	TGTGCCACCAGCAGAGAGGCAGGTTTGAGCTCTGGAAACACCATATATTTT	CATSREAGLSSGNTIYF
TRBJ1-5	TRBV6-6	NA	NA	TGTGCCAGCAGTTCCACGGGTTTTGGCAATCAGCCCCAGCATTTT	CASSSTGFGNQPQHF
TRBJ2-2	TRBV27	NA	NA	TGTGCCAGCAGGGGGCAGGGCACCGGGGAGCTGTTTTTT	CASRGQGTGELFF
TRBJ2-7	TRBV6-5	NA	NA	TGTGCCAGCAGTTACAGCGCGGTCACCTACGAGCAGTACTTC	CASSYSAVTYEQYF
TRBJ2-2	TRBV19	NA	NA	TGTGCCAGTAGTATGGGCGTCGGGGAGCTGTTTTTT	CASSMGVGELFF
TRBJ2-5	TRBV5-1	TRBD2	NA	TGCGCCAGCAGTTCCTCGGGGGGGCAATGGGAGACCCAGTACTTC	CASSSSGGQWETQYF
TRBJ1-2	TRBV10-1	NA	NA	TGCGCCAGCAGTGAGGAGGGTAACTATGGCTACACCTTC	CASSEEGNYGYTF
TRBJ2-1	TRBV11-2	NA	NA	TGTGCCAGCAGCTTATCATTAGCGGACTACAATGAGCAGTTCTTC	CASSLSLADYNEQFF
TRBJ1-3	TRBV6-5	TRBD1	NA	TGTGCCAGCAGTTACTCGCGGACAGGGGGAAACACCATATATTTT	CASSYSRTGGNTIYF
TRBJ2-7	TRBV23-1	TRBD1	NA	TGCGCCAGCAGTCGGCCGGGACAGGGACCCTACGAGCAGTACTTC	CASSRPGQGPYEQYF
TRBJ2-3	TRBV5-1	TRBD2	NA	TGCGCCAGCAGCTCTACTAGCGGGCCAGTTTATTTT	CASSSTSGPVYF
TRBJ1-2	TRBV7-7	NA	few	TGTGCCAGCAGCCGCCCAGACTATGGCTACACCTTC	CASSRPDYGYTF
TRBJ2-7	TRBV7-8	NA	NA	TGTGCCAGCAGCTTATTACAGGGTAATAGCGAGCAGTACTTC	CASSLLQGNSEQYF
TRBJ2-3	TRBV18	NA	few	TGTGCCAGCTCACCTAGCGGCACAGATACGCAGTATTTT	CASSPSGTDTQYF
TRBJ1-5	TRBV6-5	NA	NA	TGTGCCAGCAGTTCGACTCGGGAGGGTCAGCCCCAGCATTTT	CASSSTREGQPQHF
TRBJ2-5	TRBV5-1	NA	NA	TGCGCCAGCAGCTCGGGACTCCGTTCTATAGAGACCCAGTACTTC	CASSSGLRSIETQYF
TRBJ2-1	TRBV19	NA	NA	TGTGCCAGTAGTAAGGGACTGCCCTCCTACAATGAGCAGTTCTTC	CASSKGLPSYNEQFF
TRBJ1-4	TRBV4-2	NA	NA	TGTGCCAGCAGCCCACTCGAGGCAGGGGAAGAAAAACTGTTTTTT	CASSPLEAGEEKLFF
TRBJ2-3	TRBV6-4	TRBD2	NA	TGTGCCAGCAGTGGGACTAGCGGGGGGCCAGATACGCAGTATTTT	CASSGTSGGPDTQYF
TRBJ2-7	TRBV7-9	NA	once	TGTGCCAGCAGCTTGCAGGGGCTACGAGAGCAGTACTTC	CASSLQGLREQYF
TRBJ2-7	TRBV2	NA	NA	TGTGCCAGCAGTGAGCGCCACGAGCAGTACTTC	CASSERHEQYF
TRBJ1-4	TRBV18	NA	NA	TGTGCCAGCTCACCACTATCCGGGAGGGGCACTAATGAAAAACTGTTTTTT	CASSPLSGRGTNEKLFF